A selection of T cell receptor beta chains follows, all from one sample in a study of T cells in Graves' hyperthyroidism and ophthalmopathy. One entry per CDR3 protein, called by TCRdb with MiXCR from the multiplex PCR reads. The sample carries about 540,000 distinct CDR3 sequences, 46% recorded once. The sequenced sample consisted of peripheral blood or thyroid tissue (not recorded which). These receptors came from a young woman with Graves' hyperthyroidism. CDR3s include the opening cysteine and the closing phenylalanine or tryptophan. The order of the fields is CDR3 length, clone size, J gene, V gene, D gene, CDR3 protein, CDR3 DNA. The D gene is left open where the match is weak. A row's size may be missing; if present it is once, few, many or a size class.

len: 16
abundance: -
j_gene: TRBJ2-7
v_gene: TRBV7-9
d_gene: TRBD2
CDR3aa: CASSLEGLYRNNEQYF
CDR3nt: TGTGCCAGCAGCTTAGAGGGACTATACCGCAACAATGAGCAGTACTTC

len: 15
abundance: -
j_gene: TRBJ1-5
v_gene: TRBV7-6
d_gene: -
CDR3aa: CASSPSPGGNQPQHF
CDR3nt: TGTGCCAGCAGCCCTAGCCCGGGCGGCAATCAGCCCCAGCATTTT

len: 16
abundance: -
j_gene: TRBJ2-5
v_gene: TRBV6-4
d_gene: TRBD2
CDR3aa: CASSPLSGLASETQYF
CDR3nt: TGTGCCAGCAGTCCCCTTAGCGGGCTAGCGTCCGAGACCCAGTACTTC

len: 14
abundance: many
j_gene: TRBJ2-5
v_gene: TRBV7-9
d_gene: -
CDR3aa: CASSLRLTQETQYF
CDR3nt: TGTGCCAGCAGCTTACGACTGACACAAGAGACCCAGTACTTC

len: 13
abundance: many
j_gene: TRBJ2-7
v_gene: TRBV29-1
d_gene: TRBD1
CDR3aa: CSVVGTGGYEQYF
CDR3nt: TGCAGCGTTGTCGGGACAGGGGGCTACGAGCAGTACTTC

len: 14
abundance: -
j_gene: TRBJ1-2
v_gene: TRBV10-3
d_gene: TRBD1
CDR3aa: CAIGVGTGLGGYTF
CDR3nt: TGTGCCATCGGAGTCGGGACAGGGCTCGGTGGCTACACCTTC

len: 17
abundance: -
j_gene: TRBJ2-3
v_gene: TRBV12-3/TRBV12-4
d_gene: -
CDR3aa: CASSSLPSAGGTDTQYF
CDR3nt: TGTGCCAGCAGCTCTCTCCCGTCGGCAGGAGGCACAGATACGCAGTATTTT

len: 17
abundance: -
j_gene: TRBJ2-7
v_gene: TRBV7-8
d_gene: -
CDR3aa: CASSAAWGRQGSYEQYF
CDR3nt: TGTGCCAGCAGTGCCGCTTGGGGGAGGCAGGGGTCCTACGAGCAGTACTTC

len: 16
abundance: -
j_gene: TRBJ1-2
v_gene: TRBV20-1
d_gene: -
CDR3aa: CSALPGSVFDDYGYTF
CDR3nt: TGCAGTGCTCTTCCAGGGTCGGTATTCGATGACTATGGCTACACCTTC

len: 11
abundance: many
j_gene: TRBJ1-1
v_gene: TRBV12-3/TRBV12-4
d_gene: -
CDR3aa: CASTSGVEAFF
CDR3nt: TGTGCCAGCACCTCGGGGGTTGAAGCTTTCTTT

len: 16
abundance: many
j_gene: TRBJ1-5
v_gene: TRBV20-1
d_gene: TRBD1
CDR3aa: CSARVGGTGGPQPQHF
CDR3nt: TGCAGTGCTAGAGTGGGCGGGACAGGGGGCCCTCAGCCCCAGCATTTT

len: 14
abundance: many
j_gene: TRBJ2-5
v_gene: TRBV6-5
d_gene: TRBD2
CDR3aa: CASSSRGLAETQYF
CDR3nt: TGTGCCAGCAGCTCCCGCGGACTAGCAGAGACCCAGTACTTC

len: 16
abundance: -
j_gene: TRBJ2-7
v_gene: TRBV5-1
d_gene: -
CDR3aa: CASSPWPAGPSYEQYF
CDR3nt: TGCGCCAGCAGCCCCTGGCCAGCGGGCCCCTCCTACGAGCAGTACTTC

len: 15
abundance: -
j_gene: TRBJ2-7
v_gene: TRBV5-1
d_gene: -
CDR3aa: CASSFRAASFYEQSF
CDR3nt: TGCGCCAGCAGCTTTCGAGCGGCTAGCTTCTACGAGCAGTCCTTC

len: 12
abundance: -
j_gene: TRBJ1-1
v_gene: TRBV2
d_gene: -
CDR3aa: CASRTGTSEAFF
CDR3nt: TGTGCCAGCAGGACCGGGACTAGCGAAGCTTTCTTT

len: 15
abundance: -
j_gene: TRBJ1-3
v_gene: TRBV29-1
d_gene: -
CDR3aa: CSVEGLAEEPNTIYF
CDR3nt: TGCAGCGTTGAGGGGCTAGCGGAGGAACCGAACACCATATATTTT

len: 13
abundance: many
j_gene: TRBJ1-2
v_gene: TRBV20-1
d_gene: -
CDR3aa: CSASGNNLYGYTF
CDR3nt: TGCAGTGCTAGCGGAAACAACCTCTATGGCTACACCTTC

len: 18
abundance: few
j_gene: TRBJ2-3
v_gene: TRBV19
d_gene: TRBD2
CDR3aa: CASSPTPLAGGFTDTQYF
CDR3nt: TGTGCCAGTAGTCCGACACCATTAGCGGGAGGATTCACAGATACGCAGTATTTT

len: 14
abundance: -
j_gene: TRBJ2-5
v_gene: TRBV24-1
d_gene: -
CDR3aa: CATSEVSGQETQYF
CDR3nt: TGTGCCACCAGTGAGGTTAGCGGCCAAGAGACCCAGTACTTC

len: 17
abundance: -
j_gene: TRBJ2-7
v_gene: TRBV7-9
d_gene: TRBD2
CDR3aa: CASSPRAGSSGKNEQYF
CDR3nt: TGCGCCAGCAGCCCCAGAGCGGGGTCTAGCGGGAAAAACGAGCAGTACTTC

len: 12
abundance: -
j_gene: TRBJ1-2
v_gene: TRBV2
d_gene: -
CDR3aa: CASSGTGHGYTF
CDR3nt: TGTGCCAGCAGTGGCACAGGGCACGGCTACACCTTC

len: 14
abundance: -
j_gene: TRBJ2-7
v_gene: TRBV7-6
d_gene: TRBD1
CDR3aa: CASSLAGTVDEQYF
CDR3nt: TGTGCCAGCAGCTTAGCGGGGACAGTCGACGAGCAGTACTTC

len: 15
abundance: -
j_gene: TRBJ2-7
v_gene: TRBV29-1
d_gene: TRBD2
CDR3aa: CSVVRVLAGFYEQYF
CDR3nt: TGCAGCGTTGTAAGGGTACTAGCGGGATTCTACGAGCAGTACTTC

len: 15
abundance: once
j_gene: TRBJ1-5
v_gene: TRBV19
d_gene: TRBD1
CDR3aa: CASVRGRSVNQPQHF
CDR3nt: TGTGCTAGCGTCAGGGGGCGATCTGTAAATCAGCCCCAGCATTTT

len: 16
abundance: few
j_gene: TRBJ1-4
v_gene: TRBV5-5
d_gene: -
CDR3aa: CASRIGDSPTNEKLFF
CDR3nt: TGTGCCAGCAGGATCGGTGACAGTCCAACTAATGAAAAACTGTTTTTT

len: 14
abundance: many
j_gene: TRBJ2-7
v_gene: TRBV27
d_gene: TRBD1
CDR3aa: CASSMRQGAREQYF
CDR3nt: TGTGCCAGCAGTATGCGACAGGGGGCGAGAGAGCAGTACTTC

len: 13
abundance: -
j_gene: TRBJ2-1
v_gene: TRBV7-8
d_gene: -
CDR3aa: CASIRGGYNEQFF
CDR3nt: TGTGCCAGCATCCGGGGCGGATACAATGAGCAGTTCTTC